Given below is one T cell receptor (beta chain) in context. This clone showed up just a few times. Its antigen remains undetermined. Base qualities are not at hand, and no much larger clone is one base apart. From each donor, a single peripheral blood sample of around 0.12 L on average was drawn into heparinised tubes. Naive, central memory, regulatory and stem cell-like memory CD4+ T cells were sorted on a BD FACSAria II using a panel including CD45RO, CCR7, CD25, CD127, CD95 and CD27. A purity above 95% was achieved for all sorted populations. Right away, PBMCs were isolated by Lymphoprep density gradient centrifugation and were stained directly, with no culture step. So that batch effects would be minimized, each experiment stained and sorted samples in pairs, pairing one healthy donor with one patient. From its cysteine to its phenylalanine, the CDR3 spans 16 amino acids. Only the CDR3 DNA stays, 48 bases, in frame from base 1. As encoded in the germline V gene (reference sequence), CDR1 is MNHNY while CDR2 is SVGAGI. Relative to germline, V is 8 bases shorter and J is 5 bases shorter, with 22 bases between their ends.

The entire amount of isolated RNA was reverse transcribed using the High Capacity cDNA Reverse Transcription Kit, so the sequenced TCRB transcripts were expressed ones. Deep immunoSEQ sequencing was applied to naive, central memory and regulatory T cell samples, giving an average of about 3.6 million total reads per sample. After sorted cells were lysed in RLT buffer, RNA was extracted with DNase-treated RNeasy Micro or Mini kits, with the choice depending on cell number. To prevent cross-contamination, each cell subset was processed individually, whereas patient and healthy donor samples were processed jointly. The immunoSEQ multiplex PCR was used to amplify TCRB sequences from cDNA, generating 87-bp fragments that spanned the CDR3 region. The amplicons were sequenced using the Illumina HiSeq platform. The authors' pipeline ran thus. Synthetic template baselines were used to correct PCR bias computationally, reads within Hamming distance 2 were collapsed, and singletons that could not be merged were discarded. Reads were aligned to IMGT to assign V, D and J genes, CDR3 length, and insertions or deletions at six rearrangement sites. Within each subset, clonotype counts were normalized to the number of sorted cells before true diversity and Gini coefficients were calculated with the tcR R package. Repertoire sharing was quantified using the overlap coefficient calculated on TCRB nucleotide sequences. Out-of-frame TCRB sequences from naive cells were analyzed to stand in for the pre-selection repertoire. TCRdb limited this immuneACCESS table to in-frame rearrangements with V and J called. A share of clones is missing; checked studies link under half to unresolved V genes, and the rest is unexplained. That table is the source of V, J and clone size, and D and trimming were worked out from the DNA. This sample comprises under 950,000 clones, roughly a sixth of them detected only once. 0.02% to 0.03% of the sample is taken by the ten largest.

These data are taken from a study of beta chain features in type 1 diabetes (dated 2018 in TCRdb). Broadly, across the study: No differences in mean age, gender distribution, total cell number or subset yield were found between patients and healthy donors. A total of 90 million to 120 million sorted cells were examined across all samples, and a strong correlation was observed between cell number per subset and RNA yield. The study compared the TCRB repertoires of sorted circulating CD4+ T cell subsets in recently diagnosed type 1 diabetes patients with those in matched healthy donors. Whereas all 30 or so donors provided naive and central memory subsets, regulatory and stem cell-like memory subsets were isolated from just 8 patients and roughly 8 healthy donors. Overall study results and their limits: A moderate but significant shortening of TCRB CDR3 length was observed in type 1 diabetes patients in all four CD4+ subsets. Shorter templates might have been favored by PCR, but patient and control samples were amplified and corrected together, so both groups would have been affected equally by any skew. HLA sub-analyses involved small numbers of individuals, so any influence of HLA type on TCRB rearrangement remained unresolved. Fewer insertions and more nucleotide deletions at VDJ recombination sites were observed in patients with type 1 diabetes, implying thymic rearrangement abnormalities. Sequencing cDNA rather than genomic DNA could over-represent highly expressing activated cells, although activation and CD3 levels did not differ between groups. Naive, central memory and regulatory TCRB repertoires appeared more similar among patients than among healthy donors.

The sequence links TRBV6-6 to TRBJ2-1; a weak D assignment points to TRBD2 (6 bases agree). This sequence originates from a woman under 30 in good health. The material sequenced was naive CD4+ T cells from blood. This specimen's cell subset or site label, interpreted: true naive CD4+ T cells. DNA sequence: TGTGCCAGCTTGTATCAGTCGGCGGGACGGGACAATGAGCAGTTCTTC. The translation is CASLYQSAGRDNEQFF.